This TCR beta chain stems from a study of cytomegalovirus exposure and HLA in healthy donors. V was pared by 5 bases and J by 2 bases, with 9 bases of the junction left unmatched. This CDR3 contains 16 residues. Germline lookup yields CDR1 SGHNT and CDR2 YENEEA. The PCR contained 60 Vbeta and 13 Jbeta primers. TCRdb's table, derived via immunoSEQ multiplex PCR, lists solely in-frame clones and lacks some. The data show about 180,000 clones, more than 65% seen once. This rearrangement joins TRBV11-3 to TRBJ2-1; 7 bases fit TRBD2. Input material: PBMCs. The clonotype comes from a woman in her 50s in good health and CMV-seronegative. CDR3 sequence (DNA): TGTGCCAGCAGCCGGGGGAGGGAAAGCCCCTACAATGAGCAGTTCTTC. Translating it yields CASSRGRESPYNEQFF.